The 17 T cell receptor beta chains below were found in one sample sequenced in a study of T cell responses to AZD1222 COVID-19 vaccine. The protocol was immunoSEQ multiplex PCR, while the TCRdb copy is restricted to in-frame clones and leaves out a portion. The sample lists under 75,000 clones; about 85% were seen once. The sequencing used peripheral blood, collected on day 0 of AZD1222 vaccination. These receptors originate from an adult in good health.

This clone was seen once. The rearrangement uses TRBV6-5 and TRBJ2-3; TRBD2 might be the D (7 bases). The CDR3 runs 15 residues. Germline V gene sequence: CDR1 MNHEY, CDR2 SVGAGI. V lost 7 bases and J lost 1, with 15 bases in between. CDR3 DNA: TGTGCCAGCAAAATGGGGGGGGCGGGCACAGATACGCAGTATTTT. It yields the protein CASKMGGAGTDTQYF.

The chain recombines TRBV5-4 with TRBJ1-6; D perhaps matches TRBD1 (6 bases). Trimming left V 5 bases short and J 6 bases short, with 15 bases between. The germline V gene encodes CDR1 SGHNT and CDR2 YYREEE (reference sequence). The CDR3 runs 15 residues. The CDR3 DNA follows: TGTGCCAGCAGAAATCAGGGGCAGGGTAATTCACCCCTCCACTTT. Amino acids: CASRNQGQGNSPLHF.

This chain links TRBV5-1 with TRBJ2-1; 11 bases are shared with TRBD2. The CDR3 consists of 18 residues. The germline gives CDR1 SGHRS, CDR2 YFSETQ. Trimming cost V 0 bases and J 0 bases; bases outside gene matches: 5. CDR3 bases: TGCGCCAGCAGCTTGGAAACTGGGACTAGCGGCTCCTACAATGAGCAGTTCTTC. This translates into CASSLETGTSGSYNEQFF.

V usage is TRBV19 and J usage is TRBJ1-2; D is unclear. Trimming took off 1 base at V and 4 bases at J, with 7 bases between the two ends. This CDR3 has 13 amino acids. Germline V CDR1 and CDR2: LNHDA, SQIVND (reference sequence). The CDR3 bases are TGTGCCAGTAGTATAGTACTGCTCTATGGCTACACCTTC. Its protein product is CASSIVLLYGYTF.

The J gene is TRBJ1-2, the V gene TRBV10-3; D not certain. This CDR3 has 15 residues. Germline lookup yields CDR1 ENHRY and CDR2 SYGVKD. The V and J ends lost 0 bases and 6 bases respectively, with 14 bases between them. The CDR3 nucleotides are TGTGCCATCAGTGAGTCTCTCCAACCCAGCGATGGCTACACCTTC. This translates into CAISESLQPSDGYTF.

The V gene is TRBV14, the J gene TRBJ1-3; TRBD1 is a possible D gene (6 bases). The CDR3 contains 13 residues. Germline V gene data show CDR1 as SGHDN and CDR2 as FVKESK. Trimming shortened V by 7 bases and J by 5 bases, and 12 bases separated the two germline ends. CDR3 region: CASTGTNRNTIYF. In DNA, the CDR3 is TGTGCCAGCACTGGGACAAACCGAAACACCATATATTTT.

The count of this clone is one. The chain combines TRBV5-6 with TRBJ2-7; a possible D gene is TRBD1 (5 bases). V lost 0 bases, J lost 3 bases, and 10 bases lay in between. CDR3 size: 14 residues. In germline, CDR1 is SGHDT, CDR2 YYEEEE. The CDR3 bases are TGTGCCAGCAGCTTGGCAGGGTTGGGCTACGAGCAGTACTTC. Protein: CASSLAGLGYEQYF. The variable domain in full, with the rest retrieved from reference TRBV5-6 and TRBJ2-7, is DAGVTQSPTHLIKTRGQQVTLRCSPKSGHDTVSWYQQALGQGPQFIFQYYEEEERQRGNFPDRFSGHQFPNYSSELNVNALLLGDSALYLCASSLAGLGYEQYFGPGTRLTVT.

This chain links TRBV4-1 with TRBJ2-4, with D perhaps TRBD2 (6 bases). From germline, CDR1 is MGHRA and CDR2 YSYEKL. This CDR3 has 18 amino acids. Deletions cut 4 bases from V and 0 bases from J, with 19 bases between. CDR3 coding DNA: TGCGCCAGCAGCCCGCGCGTAGCGGAGACAATAGCCAAAAACATTCAGTACTTC. Protein product: CASSPRVAETIAKNIQYF.

The chain is built from TRBV2 and TRBJ1-2, with D unclear. Trimming removed 2 bases at V and 6 bases at J, with 16 bases between. CDR1 and CDR2 from the germline V gene are SNHLY and FYNNEI. The CDR3 is 15 amino acids. CDR3 protein: CASSEWLAAPDGYTF. The CDR3 region has the DNA TGTGCCAGCAGTGAATGGTTGGCAGCTCCAGATGGCTACACCTTC.

V usage is TRBV12-5 and J usage is TRBJ2-7; TRBD2 matches at 9 bases. Germline CDR1 LGHNT, CDR2 FRNRAP. V lost 7 bases, J lost 2 bases, and 6 bases stayed unmatched. The CDR3 runs 14 residues. The CDR3 DNA is TGTGCTAGTGCCCTCGGGACTAGCACCTACGAGCAGTACTTC. Protein product: CASALGTSTYEQYF.

The V call is TRBV10-3, the J call TRBJ2-1; 10 nucleotides align to TRBD1. The CDR3 length is 14 residues. CDR1 is ENHRY, CDR2 SYGVKD, per germline. The ends lost 6 bases at V and 6 bases at J; junction bases unmatched: 5. CDR3 in amino acids: CAIRRDRGGNEQFF. Written as DNA, the CDR3 is TGTGCCATCAGACGGGACAGGGGAGGCAATGAGCAGTTCTTC.

V and J are TRBV11-2 and TRBJ2-1, with D perhaps matching TRBD1 or TRBD2 (5 bases each). V was pared by 1 base and J by 13 bases, with 8 bases between. This CDR3 comprises 11 residues. Germline CDR1 SGHAT, CDR2 FQNNGV. Written as DNA, the CDR3 is TGTGCCAGCAGCTTAGGGGGGATCCAGTTCTTC. Translating gives CASSLGGIQFF.

The V and J genes are TRBV28 and TRBJ2-5, with D maybe TRBD2 (6 bases). This CDR3 comprises 11 residues. V was clipped by 11 bases and J by 7 bases, with 14 bases between them. Germline V gene data show CDR1 as MDHEN and CDR2 as SYDVKM. CDR3 amino acids: CAAERRGTQYF. Written as DNA, the CDR3 is TGTGCCGCAGAGAGGCGGGGGACCCAGTACTTC.

This CDR3 is CASSPRTSGYEQFF. The DNA of the CDR3 is TGTGCCAGCAGCCCCCGGACTAGCGGATATGAGCAGTTCTTC. V and J are TRBV9 and TRBJ2-1, with 10 positions matching TRBD2. With V trimmed by 4 bases and J by 8 bases, 6 bases remained unmatched. CDR3 length: 14 residues. CDR1 SGDLS and CDR2 YYNGEE come from the germline V gene.

The J gene is TRBJ1-1, the V gene TRBV7-2, with D hard to call. There are 14 residues in the CDR3. CDR1 and CDR2 (germline): SGHTA, FQGNSA. Trimming removed 6 bases from V and 6 bases from J, with 17 bases in between. The CDR3 DNA reads as TGTGCCAGCAGGGTCGCGATTGGATCCGCTGAAGCTTTCTTT. It translates to CASRVAIGSAEAFF. Using reference TRBV7-2 and TRBJ1-1 for the parts outside the CDR3, the full variable domain is GAGVSQSPSNKVTEKGKDVELRCDPISGHTALYWYRQSLGQGLEFLIYFQGNSAPDKSGLPSDRFSAERTGGSVSTLTIQRTQQEDSAVYLCASRVAIGSAEAFFGQGTRLTVV.

The V and J genes are TRBV10-3 and TRBJ1-2, with a tentative D call TRBD1 (6 bases). This CDR3 region has 13 residues. From germline, CDR1 is ENHRY and CDR2 SYGVKD. V was shortened by 3 bases and J by 7 bases, with 12 bases between the two germline ends. The CDR3 nucleotides read TGTGCCATCAGTGAAAGGGGGGCGACTGGCTACACCTTC. This codes for CAISERGATGYTF.

This chain uses TRBV4-1 with TRBJ2-1; 7 bases map to TRBD1. The CDR3 is 15 residues long. Per the germline V gene, CDR1 is MGHRA and CDR2 is YSYEKL. Trimming cost V 0 bases and J 2 bases; bases outside gene matches: 1. CDR3 amino acids: CASSQDRGTYNEQFF. Written as DNA, the CDR3 is TGCGCCAGCAGCCAAGACAGGGGGACCTACAATGAGCAGTTCTTC.